Listed below are T cell receptor beta chains from one sample, sequenced in a study of T cells in Graves' hyperthyroidism and ophthalmopathy. TCRdb reprocessed the multiplex PCR reads with MiXCR, giving one entry per CDR3 protein. The sample has approximately 590,000 distinct CDR3 sequences; roughly 50% are singletons. Sequenced input: peripheral blood or thyroid tissue (not recorded which). These receptors all stem from a woman aged 18-29 years with Graves' hyperthyroidism. The CDR3 runs from the conserved cysteine through the conserved F or W. D genes are given only for firm matches.

length	V	D	J	CDR3
14	TRBV11-1	TRBD1	TRBJ1-2	CASSLAAQGASYTF
13	TRBV20-1	NA	TRBJ1-1	CSAINRENTEAFF
14	TRBV7-9	NA	TRBJ2-2	CASSLDLNTGELFF
15	TRBV2	NA	TRBJ2-7	CASSQNGGVGYEQYF
16	TRBV5-1	NA	TRBJ2-6	CASTLGLHSGANVLTF
17	TRBV25-1	NA	TRBJ1-3	CASSEYNGLHSGNTIYF
15	TRBV5-1	TRBD1	TRBJ1-2	CASSLMGQTNYGYTF
12	TRBV20-1	NA	TRBJ1-2	CSARYRVDGYTF
12	TRBV20-1	NA	TRBJ2-7	CSAPGPRYEQYF
15	TRBV9	NA	TRBJ2-1	CASSPSGQLYNEQFF
16	TRBV24-1	NA	TRBJ1-1	CATSDLPLEGITEAFF
12	TRBV4-1	NA	TRBJ1-1	CASSQETAEAFF
12	TRBV10-3	NA	TRBJ2-7	CAISQGTGEQYF
14	TRBV10-2	TRBD2	TRBJ2-2	CASSRAGAIGELFF
15	TRBV20-1	NA	TRBJ1-5	CSAIHLGGAGQPQHF
14	TRBV7-6	TRBD1	TRBJ1-4	CASSQTGVREKLFF
13	TRBV11-2	TRBD1	TRBJ2-5	CASGRTGQETQYF
15	TRBV5-4	NA	TRBJ2-6	CASSQEISGANVLTF
15	TRBV7-9	TRBD1	TRBJ1-6	CASSLVQGANSPLHF
14	TRBV7-2	NA	TRBJ1-4	CASSLRPYNEKLFF
15	TRBV25-1	TRBD1	TRBJ1-5	CASSGHGQGRQPQHF
11	TRBV7-9	NA	TRBJ2-3	CASSPPPRAYF
14	TRBV24-1	TRBD2	TRBJ2-5	CATSGLAGVQTQYF
15	TRBV12-3/TRBV12-4	NA	TRBJ1-5	CASRARGYSNQPQHF
13	TRBV7-8	NA	TRBJ1-2	CASSQDIDYGYTF
14	TRBV13	NA	TRBJ1-1	CASSEPDHGTEAFF
12	TRBV7-2	NA	TRBJ1-1	CASSFKVFEAFF
15	TRBV4-2	NA	TRBJ1-2	CASSQVQAGLRGYTF
16	TRBV19	TRBD2	TRBJ2-6	CASWAGGISGANVLTF
15	TRBV2	NA	TRBJ2-7	CASSVRPGVDYEQYF
13	TRBV19	NA	TRBJ2-2	CASSSQNTGELFF
16	TRBV20-1	TRBD1	TRBJ1-1	CSARDFLRQGNTEAFF
15	TRBV19	NA	TRBJ1-4	CASSIVGGSDEKLFF
15	TRBV2	NA	TRBJ1-5	CASSGPGSSNQPQHF
15	TRBV7-9	NA	TRBJ2-7	CASSQDRSQSYEQYF
12	TRBV5-6	NA	TRBJ2-7	CASSLGSHEQYF
15	TRBV9	NA	TRBJ1-4	CASSPQGLGNEKLFF
15	TRBV19	TRBD1	TRBJ1-4	CAWSPQGAADEKLFF
14	TRBV7-3	TRBD1	TRBJ1-6	CASSPDRVESPLHF
15	TRBV11-2	NA	TRBJ2-2	CASSLVGLNTGELFF
14	TRBV25-1	NA	TRBJ1-2	CASVARDGNYGYTF
12	TRBV19	NA	TRBJ1-2	CASDRDEGGYTF
14	TRBV15	NA	TRBJ1-4	CATSRGGTSEKLFF
14	TRBV20-1	TRBD2	TRBJ2-5	CSALTSGVLETQYF
15	TRBV9	NA	TRBJ1-3	CASSVEGVSGNTIYF
14	TRBV7-9	NA	TRBJ1-1	CASSLAGGNTEAFF
15	TRBV5-1	NA	TRBJ1-1	CASSLSKHPVFEAFF
12	TRBV20-1	NA	TRBJ1-1	CSANFGGTEAFF
15	TRBV12-3/TRBV12-4	NA	TRBJ1-2	CASSPPPSANYGYTF
10	TRBV10-3	NA	TRBJ1-2	CASSERIQAF
16	TRBV9	TRBD1	TRBJ2-2	CASSLRVQGATGELFF
15	TRBV15	NA	TRBJ1-2	CATSSHHTGNYGYTF
15	TRBV7-6	TRBD1	TRBJ1-4	CASSFGGQGNEKLFF